The 23 T cell receptor beta chains reported below all come from one sample, sequenced in a study of T-cell memory formation after mild COVID-19. Each CDR3 protein gets one entry after TCRdb re-called the 5' RACE reads with MiXCR. The data hold nearly 250,000 distinct CDR3 sequences, with approximately 15% observed a single time. Source material: PBMCs or a T cell subset sorted from them (not recorded which). These receptors came from an adult woman who had mild COVID-19 (a few samples of this study predate the infection). Cell type and time point are not known.

The sample holds a few counts of this clonotype. This chain joins TRBV7-2 and TRBJ2-1, with 9 bases lining up with TRBD1. Looked up from germline, CDR1 is SGHTA and CDR2 is FQGNSA. J was trimmed by 8 bases and V by 5 bases; bases with no gene match: 7. The CDR3 sequence is 14 residues long. CDR3 protein: CASSRGQGNHEQFF. CDR3 DNA: TGTGCCAGCAGCCGGGGACAGGGTAACCATGAGCAGTTCTTC.

The sample holds a few counts of this clonotype. This rearrangement joins TRBV7-9 to TRBJ2-3; no definite D call. Germline CDR1 SEHNR, CDR2 FQNEAQ (reference sequence). The CDR3 covers 12 residues. With 5 bases removed from V and 8 bases from J, the gap between germline ends came to 11 bases. The CDR3 DNA is TGTGCCAGCAGCGCCCCTGGTGGTACGCAGTATTTT. Translating gives CASSAPGGTQYF.

Remarks on this clonotype: A junction end diverges from the germline sequence, so it may reflect a read error. The chain uses TRBV5-5 and TRBJ1-5; TRBD1 matches 12 bases. The CDR3 is 16 amino acids. Germline V gives CDR1 SGHKS, CDR2 YYEKEE (reference sequence). CDR3 amino acids: CASSFSGTGGGQPQHF. In DNA form, the CDR3 reads TGCGCCAGCAGCTTCTCCGGGACAGGGGGCGGTCAGCCCCAGCATTTT.

This clonotype was counted only a few times. The rearrangement uses TRBV20-1 and TRBJ2-3, with D possibly TRBD2 on 6 matching bases. Trimming removed 6 bases at V and 2 bases at J, with 12 bases between. Germline V gives CDR1 DFQATT, CDR2 SNEGSKA (reference sequence). There are 13 residues in the CDR3. The CDR3 DNA follows: TGCAGTGCGCGACTAGAACTCACAGATACGCAGTATTTT. It is translated as CSARLELTDTQYF.

The V call is TRBV10-3, the J call TRBJ2-1; possible D gene TRBD1, 5 bases. This CDR3 is 14 amino acids long. CDR1 and CDR2 from the germline V gene are ENHRY and SYGVKD. V lost 4 bases and J 5 bases, leaving 12 bases between the germline ends. As DNA, the CDR3 is TGTGCCATCAGTGTAACAGGAGACAACAATGAGCAGTTCTTC. Translation: CAISVTGDNNEQFF.

There are many counts of this clonotype. V is TRBV5-1 and J is TRBJ2-3; 7 nucleotides line up with TRBD1. Germline loops: CDR1 SGHRS, CDR2 YFSETQ. CDR3 length: 14 amino acids. J was trimmed by 4 bases and V by 2 bases; bases with no gene match: 4. CDR3 nucleotide sequence: TGCGCCAGCAGCTTTGGGACAGCGGCAGATACGCAGTATTTT. It translates to CASSFGTAADTQYF.

The V gene is TRBV7-8, the J gene TRBJ1-2; D possibly corresponds to TRBD1 (6 bases). In germline, CDR1 is SGHVS, CDR2 FQNEAQ. The V and J ends lost 0 bases and 4 bases respectively, with 9 bases between them. The CDR3 totals 14 residues. The CDR3, as DNA: TGTGCCAGCAGCTTAGCGGACAGTATCTATGGCTACACCTTC. This codes for CASSLADSIYGYTF.

This chain uses TRBV7-9 with TRBJ1-1, with D perhaps matching TRBD1 (5 bases). Germline lookup yields CDR1 SEHNR and CDR2 FQNEAQ (reference sequence). This CDR3 comprises 13 residues. Trimming removed 6 bases from V and 5 bases from J, with 13 bases in between. CDR3 region: CASSYEGLTEAFF. The CDR3 DNA is TGTGCCAGCAGTTATGAGGGGCTGACTGAAGCTTTCTTT. Drawing the rest from reference TRBV7-9 and TRBJ1-1, the complete variable domain is DTGVSQNPRHKITKRGQNVTFRCDPISEHNRLYWYRQTLGQGPEFLTYFQNEAQLEKSRLLSDRFSAERPKGSFSTLEIQRTEQGDSAMYLCASSYEGLTEAFFGQGTRLTVV.

This clonotype occurred a few times. The rearrangement joins TRBV7-2 to TRBJ1-1, with D hard to call. Germline assignment: CDR1 SGHTA and CDR2 FQGNSA. V shed 4 bases and J shed 4 bases, with 13 bases lying between them. The CDR3 extends over 14 amino acids. The CDR3 is CASSSDFRSTEAFF. The CDR3 region has the DNA TGTGCCAGCAGCTCAGATTTCAGGAGCACTGAAGCTTTCTTT.

This chain connects TRBV20-1 to TRBJ1-2, with a tentative D call TRBD1 (5 bases). Germline assignment: CDR1 DFQATT and CDR2 SNEGSKA (reference sequence). V lost 0 bases and J 2 bases, leaving 10 bases between the germline ends. This CDR3 region has 14 residues. The CDR3 DNA is TGCAGTGCTAGAGATGGGTGGGGGAACTATGGCTACACCTTC. This gives the protein CSARDGWGNYGYTF.

This clonotype was seen at least ten times. This chain links TRBV20-1 with TRBJ2-3; 12 bases map to TRBD2. The CDR3 loop spans 14 amino acids. CDR1 DFQATT and CDR2 SNEGSKA come from the germline V gene (reference sequence). V lost 8 bases to trimming and J lost 5 bases; unmatched junction nucleotides: 8. The DNA of the CDR3 is TGCAGTTCCCGACTAGCGGGAGTACTAGATACGCAGTATTTT. Translated, it gives CSSRLAGVLDTQYF.

This clonotype has a handful of counts. The gene calls are TRBV12-3 or TRBV12-4 and TRBJ1-2; D unclear. CDR3 length: 14 amino acids. V shed 1 base and J shed 8 bases, with 14 bases lying between them. The CDR3 nucleotides read TGTGCCAGCAGTTTAGTCATTGGAGTCGTAGGCTACACCTTC. The encoded protein is CASSLVIGVVGYTF.

J is TRBJ2-5 and V is TRBV11-1; 9 bases fit TRBD1. J gave up 1 base and V 6 bases, and 3 bases lay outside the gene matches. This CDR3 is built from 14 residues. The germline V gene has CDR1 SGHAT and CDR2 FQDESV (reference sequence). This CDR3 reads CASSQDRGQETQYF. The CDR3 DNA follows: TGTGCCAGCAGTCAGGACAGGGGCCAAGAGACCCAGTACTTC.

This clonotype was observed a few times. The chain joins TRBV2 to TRBJ1-2; 9 bases are shared with TRBD1. Germline trimming cut 2 bases from V and 4 bases from J; bases unmatched to any gene: 5. Germline V gives CDR1 SNHLY, CDR2 FYNNEI. CDR3 length: 15 amino acids. The CDR3 here is CASSERPGQGYGYTF. CDR3 DNA: TGTGCCAGCAGTGAACGCCCGGGACAGGGCTATGGCTACACCTTC.

This clonotype was recorded once. This rearrangement joins TRBV9 to TRBJ2-1; the match to TRBD2 covers 9 bases. Germline V gene lookup returns CDR1 SGDLS and CDR2 YYNGEE. This CDR3 has 15 residues. Unmatched junction bases numbered 2, after V lost 0 bases and J lost 4 bases. The chain's CDR3 is CASSVGAGGYNEQFF. CDR3 in DNA: TGTGCCAGCAGCGTAGGGGCGGGAGGGTACAATGAGCAGTTCTTC. The full variable domain, in which reference TRBV9 and TRBJ2-1 provide the parts outside the CDR3, is DSGVTQTPKHLITATGQRVTLRCSPRSGDLSVYWYQQSLDQGLQFLIQYYNGEERAKGNILERFSAQQFPDLHSELNLSSLELGDSALYFCASSVGAGGYNEQFFGPGTRLTVL.

This clonotype has more than one count but fewer than ten. This chain's CDR3 is CASSETGAPLEQYF. CDR3 DNA sequence: TGTGCCAGCAGTGAAACAGGGGCGCCGCTCGAGCAGTACTTC. The chain employs TRBV2 and TRBJ2-7, with TRBD1 matching 7 bases. The junction had 7 bases not matched to a gene; V was cut back by 2 bases and J by 6 bases. The CDR3 is 14 residues long. The germline V gene has CDR1 SNHLY and CDR2 FYNNEI.

Only a few counts were recorded for this clonotype. The rearrangement uses TRBV14 and TRBJ1-5; TRBD1 aligns across 9 bases. The CDR3 consists of 15 residues. Germline CDR1 is SGHDN and CDR2 is FVKESK. The trim removed 4 bases at V and 4 bases at J, leaving 5 bases unmatched. Here the CDR3 reads CASSRTGAGNQPQHF. DNA of the CDR3: TGTGCCAGCAGCCGGACAGGGGCTGGGAATCAGCCCCAGCATTTT.

This clonotype was detected many times. This chain uses TRBV5-1 with TRBJ2-7; no definite D call. The CDR3 is 15 amino acids. Trimming removed 4 bases from V and 7 bases from J, with 21 bases in between. CDR1 SGHRS and CDR2 YFSETQ come from the germline V gene. This CDR3 is CASSQYPAGGLEQYF. CDR3 DNA: TGCGCCAGCAGCCAATACCCGGCCGGCGGATTGGAGCAGTACTTC.

This clonotype was counted only a few times. The rearrangement joins TRBV5-1 to TRBJ2-6, with 12 positions matching TRBD1. There are 19 residues in the CDR3. Germline V gene data show CDR1 as SGHRS and CDR2 as YFSETQ. V was pared by 4 bases and J by 2 bases, with 10 bases of the junction left unmatched. The chain's CDR3 is CASSIRDRGRVAGANVLTF. The CDR3 DNA sequence: TGCGCCAGCAGCATCCGGGACAGGGGGCGCGTAGCTGGGGCCAACGTCCTGACTTTC.

This clonotype turned up a few times. J is TRBJ1-1 and V is TRBV6-5, with 7 nucleotides matching TRBD1. J gave up 1 base and V 6 bases, and 5 bases lay outside the gene matches. This CDR3 has 14 amino acids. Germline V gene lookup returns CDR1 MNHEY and CDR2 SVGAGI. The CDR3: CASRPRQGNTEAFF. The CDR3 region has the DNA TGTGCCAGCAGACCGAGACAGGGGAACACTGAAGCTTTCTTT.

This sequence joins TRBV3-1 and TRBJ2-5; D tentatively reads TRBD1 or TRBD2 (6 bases each). Germline V gene data show CDR1 as LGHDT and CDR2 as YNNKEL (reference sequence). CDR3 length: 16 amino acids. Between the trimmed V and J ends, which lost 1 base and 7 bases, there was a span of 19 bases. This CDR3 reads CASSQGGGGPRGTQYF. The DNA for the CDR3 is TGTGCCAGCAGCCAAGGAGGGGGAGGACCGCGGGGGACCCAGTACTTC.

This chain connects TRBV4-3 to TRBJ2-1, with TRBD2 matching over 10 bases. The CDR3 totals 18 residues. The germline V gene has CDR1 LGHNA and CDR2 YSLEER. Trimming cost V 1 base and J 0 bases; bases outside gene matches: 6. The CDR3 region has the DNA TGCGCCAGCAGCCAAGGATTAGCGGGAGGAAGCTCCTACAATGAGCAGTTCTTC. Residues: CASSQGLAGGSSYNEQFF.

This chain connects TRBV2 to TRBJ2-7; TRBD1 matches at 9 bases. Germline CDR1 and CDR2: SNHLY and FYNNEI. The CDR3 consists of 15 residues. J was trimmed by 5 bases and V by 6 bases; bases with no gene match: 11. In DNA form, the CDR3 reads TGTGCCAGCAGCCCCCCGGGACAGGGAGGAGACGAGCAGTACTTC. Its translation is CASSPPGQGGDEQYF.